Listed below are T cell receptor beta chains from one sample, sequenced in a study of cytomegalovirus exposure and HLA in healthy donors. Using immunoSEQ multiplex PCR, the repertoire was profiled, and TCRdb retains in-frame clones only, with some absent. The sample has roughly 87,000 clones, roughly 83% seen once. Source material: PBMCs. These receptors were collected from a middle-aged woman in good health and CMV-seropositive. The CDR3 runs from the conserved cysteine through the conserved F or W. The order of the fields is D gene, J gene, V gene, clone size, CDR3 protein, CDR3 DNA. The D gene is left open where the match is weak. Clone size appears in some rows only: once, few, many, or a class for an expanded clone.

- TRBJ2-3 TRBV7-3 - CASSSSSRGDTQYF TGTGCCAGCAGCTCCTCCTCCCGGGGAGATACGCAGTATTTT
- TRBJ2-7 TRBV5-6 - CASSLGRDLLYEQYF TGTGCCAGCAGCTTGGGGCGGGACTTACTCTACGAGCAGTACTTC
- TRBJ1-6 TRBV25-1 few CASSGNGLFLQDGSPLHF TGTGCCAGCAGTGGAAATGGACTTTTCTTGCAGGACGGTTCACCCCTCCACTTT
- TRBJ1-5 TRBV6-5 - CASQDRYSNQPQHF TGTGCCAGCCAGGACAGATATAGCAATCAGCCCCAGCATTTT
TRBD1 TRBJ1-2 TRBV11-2 few CASSLVGQAPRSNYGYTF TGTGCCAGCAGCTTAGTCGGACAGGCTCCGAGATCTAACTATGGCTACACCTTC
- TRBJ1-1 TRBV4-2 - CASSIQATDMNTEAFF TGTGCCAGCAGCATTCAGGCCACAGACATGAACACTGAAGCTTTCTTT
TRBD1 TRBJ2-1 TRBV27 - CASRDRGDEQFF TGTGCCAGCAGGGACAGGGGCGATGAGCAGTTCTTC
- TRBJ1-6 TRBV4-2 few CASSQAAGADSPLHF TGTGCCAGCAGCCAAGCAGCAGGGGCGGATTCACCCCTCCACTTT
TRBD1 TRBJ2-1 TRBV28 - CASSFPGTGSYNEQFF TGTGCCAGCAGTTTCCCCGGGACAGGGTCCTACAATGAGCAGTTCTTC
- TRBJ1-2 TRBV6-5 once CASGQSGRINYGYTF TGTGCCAGCGGTCAGTCGGGGAGAATTAACTATGGCTACACCTTC
TRBD1 TRBJ2-1 TRBV4-3 few CASSPTGGDEQFF TGCGCCAGCAGCCCGACAGGGGGCGATGAGCAGTTCTTC
- TRBJ2-7 TRBV9 - CASSVEARDEQYF TGTGCCAGCAGCGTAGAGGCTCGGGACGAGCAGTACTTC
- TRBJ1-2 TRBV4-1 - CASSQDGGIYGYTF TGCGCCAGCAGCCAAGATGGGGGCATCTATGGCTACACCTTC
TRBD1 TRBJ2-7 TRBV9 - CASSAPDRAYEQYF TGTGCCAGCAGCGCGCCCGACAGGGCCTACGAGCAGTACTTC
TRBD1 TRBJ2-1 TRBV19 - CATKPGQGTYNEQFF TGTGCCACCAAACCCGGACAGGGAACGTACAATGAGCAGTTCTTC
TRBD2 TRBJ2-1 TRBV19 - CASSIRPGGISYNEQFF TGTGCCAGTAGTATCCGCCCGGGGGGGATCTCCTACAATGAGCAGTTCTTC
TRBD2 TRBJ2-2 TRBV29-1 few CSVLSGTSSTGELFF TGCAGCGTTCTTTCCGGGACTAGTTCGACCGGGGAGCTGTTTTTT
- TRBJ2-1 TRBV7-8 - CASRVGAGVYEQFF TGTGCCAGCAGAGTGGGGGCGGGAGTCTATGAGCAGTTCTTC
- TRBJ2-7 TRBV11-1 - CASSPRPGPYEQYF TGTGCCAGCAGCCCTAGGCCAGGGCCCTACGAGCAGTACTTC
- TRBJ1-4 TRBV7-9 - CASSLVGGQEKLFF TGTGCCAGCAGCTTAGTAGGTGGACAGGAAAAACTGTTTTTT
TRBD1 TRBJ1-2 TRBV27 - CASSPMDRDGYTF TGTGCCAGCAGTCCTATGGACAGGGATGGCTACACCTTC
TRBD1 TRBJ1-1 TRBV5-8 - CARPGQGMNTEAFF TGTGCCAGGCCGGGACAGGGTATGAACACTGAAGCTTTCTTT
- TRBJ1-1 TRBV5-1 - CASSISTGNTEAFF TGCGCCAGCAGCATATCGACAGGGAACACTGAAGCTTTCTTT
TRBD1 TRBJ1-1 TRBV6-5 - CASSYLGQGAFEAFF TGTGCCAGCAGTTACCTCGGACAGGGGGCTTTTGAAGCTTTCTTT
TRBD1 TRBJ1-2 TRBV19 - CASTGTGGRSYGYTF TGTGCCAGTACCGGGACAGGGGGCAGGAGCTATGGCTACACCTTC
- TRBJ2-7 TRBV6-1 - CASSEASGFPGEQYF TGTGCCAGCAGTGAAGCTAGTGGGTTCCCAGGTGAGCAGTACTTC
TRBD2 TRBJ2-7 TRBV10-2 - CASSGGLRLAVSYEQYF TGCGCCAGCAGCGGGGGACTTCGACTAGCGGTCTCTTACGAGCAGTACTTC
TRBD2 TRBJ2-7 TRBV7-2 - CASSQTRLAGPYEQYF TGTGCCAGCAGCCAGACCCGACTAGCGGGGCCTTACGAGCAGTACTTC
- TRBJ2-6 TRBV5-5 few CASSQSYSGANVLTF TGTGCCAGCAGCCAATCCTACTCTGGGGCCAACGTCCTGACTTTC
TRBD2 TRBJ2-1 TRBV7-3 few CASSLGSGRGSNNEQFF TGTGCCAGCAGCTTAGGTAGCGGGAGGGGGTCCAACAATGAGCAGTTCTTC
- TRBJ2-3 TRBV6-5 few CASSYGGSTDTQYF TGTGCCAGCAGTTATGGCGGAAGCACAGATACGCAGTATTTT
TRBD1 TRBJ1-3 TRBV30 - CAWRPRRGLGGNTIYF TGTGCCTGGAGACCCAGAAGGGGGCTCGGTGGAAACACCATATATTTT
- TRBJ1-2 TRBV27 - CASSLGGPYGYTF TGTGCCAGCAGTTTAGGCGGTCCCTATGGCTACACCTTC
- TRBJ1-5 TRBV11-2 - CASSVDSQRPQHF TGTGCCAGCAGCGTGGACAGCCAACGGCCCCAGCATTTT
TRBD2 TRBJ2-7 TRBV11-2 - CASSLSTSGSSYEQYF TGTGCCAGCAGCCTGAGTACTAGCGGGAGTTCCTACGAGCAGTACTTC
- TRBJ2-7 TRBV29-1 once CSVWSGLNEQYF TGCAGCGTTTGGTCAGGGTTGAACGAGCAGTACTTC
- TRBJ1-2 TRBV10-2 - CASFKGGYYGYTF TGCGCCAGCTTTAAGGGAGGGTACTATGGCTACACCTTC
- TRBJ1-5 TRBV19 - CASSPEDTIQPQHF TGTGCCAGTAGTCCGGAAGACACCATCCAGCCCCAGCATTTT
TRBD2 TRBJ2-1 TRBV7-3 - CASSEDPGTSGDEQFF TGTGCCAGCAGCGAAGACCCCGGGACTAGCGGGGATGAGCAGTTCTTC
TRBD1 TRBJ1-2 TRBV7-3 few CASSSGQGARNGYTF TGTGCCAGCAGCTCGGGACAGGGGGCTCGGAATGGCTACACCTTC
TRBD2 TRBJ2-7 TRBV27 - CASSFVTGGPAYEQYF TGTGCCAGCAGTTTCGTAACGGGAGGTCCCGCCTACGAGCAGTACTTC
- TRBJ1-2 TRBV7-8 - CASSLSGGTGNYGYTF TGTGCCAGCAGCTTATCCGGTGGAACAGGGAATTATGGCTACACCTTC
TRBD1 TRBJ2-2 TRBV11-2 - CASSAPDRGTLNTGELFF TGTGCCAGCAGCGCCCCGGACAGGGGTACTCTAAACACCGGGGAGCTGTTTTTT
- TRBJ1-2 TRBV28 - CASTRGSLRGYTF TGTGCCAGCACGCGGGGTAGCTTAAGGGGCTACACCTTC
- TRBJ2-7 TRBV6-5 - CATRGGPYEQYF TGTGCCACTAGGGGGGGCCCCTACGAGCAGTACTTC
TRBD1 TRBJ2-5 TRBV11-2 - CASSLTGGIETQYF TGTGCCAGCAGCTTAACAGGGGGCATTGAGACCCAGTACTTC
- TRBJ2-3 TRBV5-6 once CASSFGGGGTDTQYF TGTGCCAGCAGCTTCGGGGGAGGCGGCACAGATACGCAGTATTTT
- TRBJ2-7 TRBV18 - CASSPPEGNSGYEQYF TGTGCCAGCTCACCACCGGAAGGAAACTCGGGCTACGAGCAGTACTTC
TRBD1 TRBJ1-1 TRBV25-1 - CASRQGQFNTEAFF TGTGCCAGCCGACAGGGCCAATTTAACACTGAAGCTTTCTTT
- TRBJ1-1 TRBV19 - CASSIRSAAGTEAFF TGTGCCAGTAGTATCCGATCGGCCGCGGGCACTGAAGCTTTCTTT
TRBD1 TRBJ1-4 TRBV7-2 few CASSPDRGLEKLFF TGTGCCAGCAGCCCGGACAGGGGCTTAGAAAAACTGTTTTTT
TRBD1 TRBJ1-5 TRBV29-1 - CSVGTGVDLPQHF TGCAGCGTTGGGACAGGTGTGGACTTGCCCCAGCATTTT